One sample yielded the 20 T cell receptor beta chains listed below, sequenced in a study of blood T cell repertoires in COVID-19. Profiling relied on immunoSEQ multiplex PCR, and the TCRdb table lists in-frame clones only, not all of them. The table includes about 160,000 clones, about four fifths detected once. Sequenced material: peripheral blood. The source of these receptors is a man aged 55 to 69 with active or convalescent COVID-19.

V usage is TRBV10-3 and J usage is TRBJ1-5; 8 positions match TRBD1. V was pared by 10 bases and J by 4 bases, with 6 bases of the junction left unmatched. From germline, CDR1 is ENHRY and CDR2 SYGVKD. There are 13 residues in the CDR3. CDR3 region: CATGQGGNQPQHF. CDR3 DNA: TGTGCCACCGGACAGGGAGGTAATCAGCCCCAGCATTTT.

This clone was counted once. This rearrangement joins TRBV19 to TRBJ2-7; 7 bases fit TRBD1. The CDR3 totals 14 residues. Germline CDR1 reads LNHDA; CDR2 reads SQIVND (reference sequence). V lost 4 bases to trimming and J lost 5 bases; unmatched junction nucleotides: 8. The CDR3 bases are TGTGCCAGTAGTAGACAGGGCCAAGCTCACGAGCAGTACTTC. Its translation: CASSRQGQAHEQYF.

This chain uses TRBV11-2 with TRBJ2-2; perhaps TRBD1 as D (5 bases). The germline CDR1 and CDR2 sequences are SGHAT and FQNNGV. Trimming stripped 5 bases from V and 6 bases from J, with 13 bases between. The CDR3 runs to 14 residues. Here the CDR3 DNA reads TGTGCCAGCAGCGTTCGACAGTGGCCCGGGGAGCTGTTTTTT. Translating it yields CASSVRQWPGELFF.

This clone has a handful of counts. The chain couples TRBV5-1 to TRBJ1-4; D is unclear. The germline V gene encodes CDR1 SGHRS and CDR2 YFSETQ. CDR3 size: 16 residues. V was clipped by 0 bases and J by 5 bases, with 14 bases between them. Here the CDR3 reads CASSLVRGLANEKLFF. The CDR3 DNA follows: TGCGCCAGCAGCTTGGTACGGGGATTGGCGAATGAAAAACTGTTTTTT.

V is TRBV2 and J is TRBJ1-4, with D tentatively TRBD1 (6 bases). CDR3 length: 13 amino acids. Trimming left V 5 bases short and J 7 bases short, with 11 bases between. Germline V lookup: CDR1 SNHLY, CDR2 FYNNEI. The CDR3 bases are TGTGCCAGCAGTCCAGGGGTTGTTGAAAAACTGTTTTTT. It encodes CASSPGVVEKLFF.

The V and J genes are TRBV6-5 and TRBJ2-3, with 9 bases lining up with TRBD2. After removal of 7 bases from V and 0 bases from J, the junction contained 5 bases not matched to a gene. CDR3 length equals 15 residues. Germline V gives CDR1 MNHEY, CDR2 SVGAGI. The CDR3 here is CASTTSGPSTDTQYF. The CDR3 DNA reads TGTGCCAGCACCACTAGCGGGCCTAGCACAGATACGCAGTATTTT.

The chain links TRBV6-5 to TRBJ1-5, with 8 bases matching TRBD1. The V gene end was trimmed by 10 bases and the J gene end by 6 bases; junction bases not matched to a gene: 8. This CDR3 contains 13 residues. The germline CDR1 and CDR2 sequences are MNHEY and SVGAGI. CDR3: CATSTGDGQPQHF. The CDR3 nucleotides read TGTGCCACCTCGACAGGGGATGGTCAGCCCCAGCATTTT.

V is TRBV7-6 and J is TRBJ2-7, with TRBD2 matching 9 bases. The CDR3 loop spans 15 amino acids. The V gene's germline CDR1 is SGHVS and CDR2 FNYEAQ. V gave up 1 base and J gave up 7 bases; unmatched junction bases: 8. CDR3 region: CASSLGASGTGEQYF. The DNA of the CDR3 is TGTGCCAGCAGCTTAGGGGCTAGCGGGACGGGTGAGCAGTACTTC.

The chain combines TRBV7-9 with TRBJ1-1, with D maybe TRBD1 (6 bases). This CDR3 comprises 15 residues. Per the germline V gene, CDR1 is SEHNR and CDR2 is FQNEAQ (reference sequence). The V end lost 8 bases, the J end lost 11 bases, and 27 bases lay between the germline ends. The CDR3 loop is CASLSGRQGNKSAFF. The CDR3 region has the DNA TGTGCCAGCCTCTCCGGACGGCAGGGGAATAAGAGTGCTTTCTTT.

This chain joins TRBV3-1 (or the pseudogene TRBV3-2) and TRBJ2-3; the match to TRBD2 covers 11 bases. Germline CDR1 is LGHDT and CDR2 is YNNKEL (reference sequence). The CDR3 is 19 residues long. With V trimmed by 1 base and J by 6 bases, 15 bases remained unmatched. The chain's CDR3 is CASSQAVLTSGSGFDTQYF. The CDR3, as DNA: TGTGCCAGCAGCCAAGCGGTATTAACTAGCGGGAGTGGTTTTGATACGCAGTATTTT.

J is TRBJ1-5 and V is TRBV18, with 7 bases lining up with TRBD1. This CDR3 spans 16 amino acids. From germline, CDR1 is KGHSH and CDR2 LQKENI. The ends lost 5 bases at V and 5 bases at J; junction bases unmatched: 12. The CDR3 DNA reads as TGTGCCAGCTCAAGTGGGACAGCTCTTAACCATCAGCCCCAGCATTTT. Its protein is CASSSGTALNHQPQHF.

This chain connects TRBV7-2 to TRBJ2-3; D is uncertain. CDR1 and CDR2 from the germline V gene are SGHTA and FQGNSA. Trimming cost V 5 bases and J 2 bases, with 14 bases left between them. The CDR3 has 15 amino acids. The CDR3, as DNA: TGTGCCAGCAGCCAGGCGTTTGTAGTCACAGATACGCAGTATTTT. Translated, it gives CASSQAFVVTDTQYF.

The rearrangement uses TRBV29-1 and TRBJ2-7, with unresolved D. Trimming pared 4 bases from V and 2 bases from J, leaving 9 bases between. The germline gives CDR1 SQVTM, CDR2 ANQGSEA. This CDR3 contains 12 residues. CDR3 protein: CSVVEQTYEQYF. CDR3 in DNA: TGCAGCGTTGTCGAACAGACCTACGAGCAGTACTTC.

J is TRBJ2-7 and V is TRBV4-1, with TRBD1 matching 9 bases. V lost 0 bases and J lost 0; bases outside the gene matches: 9. CDR1 is MGHRA, CDR2 YSYEKL, per germline. The CDR3 loop spans 18 amino acids. The CDR3 loop is CASSQDALRDRVSYEQYF. Here the CDR3 DNA reads TGCGCCAGCAGCCAAGACGCTCTCCGGGACAGGGTCTCCTACGAGCAGTACTTC.

The chain employs TRBV7-9 and TRBJ1-2, with a weak D call TRBD1 (6 bases). The V end was cut by 5 bases, the J end by 7 bases, with 11 bases between. The CDR3 length is 12 residues. Germline loops: CDR1 SEHNR, CDR2 FQNEAQ (reference sequence). DNA for the CDR3: TGTGCCAGCAGCCAGACAGGCAGTGGCTACACCTTC. Translation gives CASSQTGSGYTF.

The chain combines TRBV6-6 with TRBJ1-4, with D possibly matching TRBD1 (5 bases). The germline CDR1 and CDR2 sequences are MNHNY and SVGAGI (reference sequence). The ends were cut back, 0 bases at V and 5 bases at J, with 10 bases in the middle. The CDR3 is made up of 15 amino acids. The CDR3 coding sequence is TGTGCCAGCAGTTACTCGACGGGGGTAAATGAAAAACTGTTTTTT. Its protein product is CASSYSTGVNEKLFF.

This clone was detected only once. This chain links TRBV7-2 with TRBJ2-2; 9 nucleotides align to TRBD2. Germline CDR1 is SGHTA and CDR2 is FQGNSA. CDR3 length equals 15 residues. V trimming: 5 bases; J trimming: 6 bases; junction bases outside the gene matches: 7. The DNA for the CDR3 is TGTGCCAGCAGCACGACTAGCGGCCGGGCCGGGGAGCTGTTTTTT. Its translation is CASSTTSGRAGELFF.

The J gene is TRBJ2-5, the V gene TRBV24-1; perhaps TRBD1 as D (6 bases). Per the germline V gene, CDR1 is KGHDR and CDR2 is SFDVKD. This CDR3 contains 15 residues. The V end was cut by 4 bases, the J end by 5 bases, with 16 bases between. The CDR3 bases are TGTGCCACCAGTGAGTTTCAGGGGACGGGGGAGACCCAGTACTTC. Translated, it gives CATSEFQGTGETQYF.

This clone has a handful of counts. The chain uses TRBV29-1 and TRBJ1-2; D is perhaps TRBD1 (6 bases). The CDR3 runs 12 residues. Germline assignment: CDR1 SQVTM and CDR2 ANQGSEA. V shed 5 bases and J shed 10 bases, with 17 bases lying between them. The CDR3 loop is CSVRGQGHAYTF. CDR3 nucleotide sequence: TGCAGCGTTCGCGGGCAGGGACATGCCTACACCTTC.

The chain carries TRBV19 and TRBJ1-2, with D perhaps TRBD1 (6 bases). Germline V gene data show CDR1 as LNHDA and CDR2 as SQIVND (reference sequence). CDR3 length: 14 residues. Deletions cut 6 bases from V and 1 base from J, with 12 bases between. CDR3 region: CASRPDRDNYGYTF. The CDR3 nucleotides read TGTGCCAGTAGACCGGACAGAGATAACTATGGCTACACCTTC.